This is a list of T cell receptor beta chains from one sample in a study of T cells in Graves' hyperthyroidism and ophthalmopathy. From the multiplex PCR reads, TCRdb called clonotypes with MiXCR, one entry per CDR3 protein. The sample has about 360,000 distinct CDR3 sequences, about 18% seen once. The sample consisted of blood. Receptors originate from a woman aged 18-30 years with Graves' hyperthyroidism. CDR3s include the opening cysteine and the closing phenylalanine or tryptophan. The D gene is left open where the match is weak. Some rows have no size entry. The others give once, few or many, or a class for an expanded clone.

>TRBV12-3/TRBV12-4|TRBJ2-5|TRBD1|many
CASSRTGAAGETQYF
TGTGCCAGCAGTCGGACAGGGGCAGCCGGAGAGACCCAGTACTTC
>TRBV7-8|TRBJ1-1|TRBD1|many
CASSTRTGANTEAFF
TGTGCCAGCAGCACAAGGACAGGGGCGAACACTGAAGCTTTCTTT
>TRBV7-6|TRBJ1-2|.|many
CASSSYAHWGYTF
TGTGCCAGCAGTTCGTACGCCCATTGGGGCTACACCTTC
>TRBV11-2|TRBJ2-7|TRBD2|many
CASSDPGTRGYEQYF
TGTGCCAGCAGCGACCCCGGGACTAGGGGCTACGAGCAGTACTTC
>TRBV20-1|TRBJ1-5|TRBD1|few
CSASQTGYFGNQPQHF
TGCAGTGCTAGCCAGACAGGGTATTTTGGCAATCAGCCCCAGCATTTT
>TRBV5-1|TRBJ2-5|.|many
CASSFRQIQETQYF
TGCGCCAGCAGCTTCCGACAGATTCAAGAGACCCAGTACTTC
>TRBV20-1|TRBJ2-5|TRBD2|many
CSASGGGAFETQYF
TGCAGTGCTAGCGGCGGGGGGGCCTTCGAGACCCAGTACTTC
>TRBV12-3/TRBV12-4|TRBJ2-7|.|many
CASTKDTSYEQYF
TGTGCCAGCACCAAGGACACCTCCTACGAGCAGTACTTC
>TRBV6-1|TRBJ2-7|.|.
CASSADPSSSSEQYF
TGTGCCAGCAGCGCCGATCCGAGTAGCTCGAGCGAGCAGTACTTC
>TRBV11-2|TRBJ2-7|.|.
CASSHIRGSIYEQYF
TGTGCCAGCAGCCATATCCGAGGGTCCATCTACGAGCAGTACTTC
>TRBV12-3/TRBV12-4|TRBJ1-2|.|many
CASRPWESYYGYTF
TGTGCCAGCAGACCTTGGGAAAGCTATTATGGCTACACCTTC
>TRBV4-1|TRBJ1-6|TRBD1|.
CASSQAGRDRIHSPLHF
TGCGCCAGCAGCCAGGCGGGCCGGGACAGGATACATTCACCCCTCCACTTT
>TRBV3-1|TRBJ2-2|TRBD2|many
CASSHTSGGDGELFF
TGTGCCAGCAGCCATACTAGCGGGGGGGACGGGGAGCTGTTTTTT
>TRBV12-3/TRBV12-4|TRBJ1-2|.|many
CASSFDVNYGYTF
TGTGCCAGCAGTTTCGACGTAAACTATGGCTACACCTTC
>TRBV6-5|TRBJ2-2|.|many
CASRSRSGELFF
TGTGCCAGCAGGAGTAGGTCTGGGGAGCTGTTTTTT
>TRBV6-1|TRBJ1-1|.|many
CASSEMPGRAEAFF
TGTGCCAGCAGTGAAATGCCGGGTAGGGCCGAAGCTTTCTTT
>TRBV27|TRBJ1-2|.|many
CATVPGIGYTF
TGTGCCACCGTCCCAGGTATTGGCTACACCTTC
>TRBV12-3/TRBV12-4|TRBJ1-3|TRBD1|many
CASSLFGDRNGNTIYF
TGTGCCAGCAGTTTATTTGGGGACAGAAATGGAAACACCATATATTTT
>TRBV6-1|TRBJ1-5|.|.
CASGLSNQPQHF
TGTGCCAGCGGACTTAGCAATCAGCCCCAGCATTTT
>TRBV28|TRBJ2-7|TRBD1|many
CASKIRDSGGYEQYF
TGTGCCAGCAAAATCCGGGACAGCGGCGGCTACGAGCAGTACTTC
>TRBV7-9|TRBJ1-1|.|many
CASSNGPEAFF
TGTGCCAGCAGCAACGGGCCTGAAGCTTTCTTT